This T cell receptor (beta chain) originates from a study of blood T cell repertoires in COVID-19 (dated by TCRdb to the early 2020s). With regard to the full study: Samples covering the acute and convalescent phases of COVID-19 were provided by collaborators in the United States, Italy and Spain. Sample metadata almost always included a de-identified subject ID, COVID-19 status, age in years and sex. The dataset comprised deeply sampled blood TCRbeta repertoires from subjects exposed to, actively infected with, or recovered from COVID-19. Where HLA class I and class II types were available, the types were taken from metadata supplied by the sample provider, not from assay-based typing. The material from the prospective study consisted of cDNA or gDNA derived from T cells, B-cell-depleted T cells, or PBMCs. Samples were obtained from the ongoing ImmuneRACE study (first 160 participants) and from about 1,300 subjects provided by 6 global collaborators. The repertoires were released in a freely available public database intended as a resource for research on the immune response to SARS-CoV-2. The research as a whole found: The amount of clinical and demographic metadata varied by source and participant and was provided uncurated.

This clone has just one count. It lacks a known antigen. No qualities accompany the bases; no much larger clone lies one base away. TCRbeta CDR3 regions were amplified from genomic DNA using the immunoSEQ Assay, a bias-controlled multiplex PCR. The source study handled its data this way. The number of nucleated cells in each sample was estimated by amplification of reference gene primers within the assay. Sequence reads were collapsed and filtered to measure the absolute abundance of every unique TCRbeta CDR3 rearrangement. For each sample, productive Simpson clonality was calculated as the square root of Simpson's diversity index over productive rearrangements. Sourced from immuneACCESS, this table was stored by TCRdb with only in-frame sequences that have V and J called. A share of the clones is absent; for the studies checked, an unresolved V gene accounts for under half, and the remainder has no known explanation. Clonal size and the V and J genes are those of that table, whereas D and trimming came from the DNA. The sample data list about 220,000 clones, and around three quarters of these were observed just once. Around 7.7% of the sample belongs to the ten largest clones.

Collaborating institutions collected whole blood in K2EDTA tubes following their own protocols. For TCRbeta analysis, collaborators shipped samples as frozen whole blood, isolated PBMCs, or DNA extracted from either of those sample types. Sequenced material: peripheral blood. The receptor was isolated from a woman in her sixties or seventies with acute or convalescent COVID-19.

The sequence in DNA is TGTGCCAGCAGCCCCGCGGGTAGAGGGGCCAAAAACATTCAGTACTTC. The encoded protein is CASSPAGRGAKNIQYF. The chain couples TRBV7-2 to TRBJ2-4; D gene: possibly TRBD2, on 5 matching bases. There are 16 amino acids in the CDR3, from cysteine to phenylalanine inclusive. The read is trimmed to its CDR3 DNA, 48 bases read in frame from base 1. V is shortened by 5 bases, J by 1 base, and the region joining them spans 15 bases. From a lookup of the germline V gene, CDR1 and CDR2 are SGHTA and FQGNSA.